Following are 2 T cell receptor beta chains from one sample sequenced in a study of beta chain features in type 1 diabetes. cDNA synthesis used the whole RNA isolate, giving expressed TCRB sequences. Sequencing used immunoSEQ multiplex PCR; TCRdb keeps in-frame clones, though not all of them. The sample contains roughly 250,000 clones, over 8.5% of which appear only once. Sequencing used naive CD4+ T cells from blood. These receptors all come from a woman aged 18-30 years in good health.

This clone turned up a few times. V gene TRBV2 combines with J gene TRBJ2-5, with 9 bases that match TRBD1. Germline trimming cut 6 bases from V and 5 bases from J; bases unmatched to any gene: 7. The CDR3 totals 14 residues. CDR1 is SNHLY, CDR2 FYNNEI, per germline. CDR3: CASRGGTGSETQYF. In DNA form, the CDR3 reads TGTGCCAGCAGGGGAGGGACAGGGAGTGAGACCCAGTACTTC.

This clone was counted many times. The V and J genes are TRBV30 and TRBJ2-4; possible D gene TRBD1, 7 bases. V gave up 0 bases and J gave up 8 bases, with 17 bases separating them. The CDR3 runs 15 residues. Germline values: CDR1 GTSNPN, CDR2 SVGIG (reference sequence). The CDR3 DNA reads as TGTGCCTGGAGTGTACGCGGAGGGGGCGCGGACATTCAGTACTTC. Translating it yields CAWSVRGGGADIQYF.